This T cell receptor (beta chain) was observed in a study of blood T cells in healthy people across ages. Then a second PCR, running roughly 7 to 11 cycles, was carried out with a sample-barcoded 5' primer and a J-beta primer mix. TCRdb independently ran MiXCR on the 5' RACE reads; one entry per CDR3 protein. Counted here are hundreds of thousands of distinct CDR3 sequences, 58% occurring once; the ten biggest clones make up 22%. Sequencing used blood. The receptor comes from a man in his thirties or forties in good health.

The CDR3 DNA follows: TGTGCCAGCAGCTTATTTGGTCAGGGGACCTACGAGCAGTACTTC. Its translation: CASSLFGQGTYEQYF. The V gene is TRBV7-9, the J gene TRBJ2-7, with D possibly being TRBD1 (6 bases). CDR1 and CDR2 (germline): SEHNR, FQNEAQ (reference sequence). The CDR3 has 15 amino acids. V lost 2 bases and J lost 2, with 13 bases in between.